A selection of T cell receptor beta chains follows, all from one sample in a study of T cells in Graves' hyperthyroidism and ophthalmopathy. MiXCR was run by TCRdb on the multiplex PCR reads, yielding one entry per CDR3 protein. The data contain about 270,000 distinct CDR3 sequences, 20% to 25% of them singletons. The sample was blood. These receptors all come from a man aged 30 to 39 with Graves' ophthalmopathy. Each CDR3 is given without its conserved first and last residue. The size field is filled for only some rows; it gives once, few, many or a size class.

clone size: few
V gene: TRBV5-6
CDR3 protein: ASNQAGNEQF

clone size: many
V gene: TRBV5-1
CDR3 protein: ASSEQGYEQY

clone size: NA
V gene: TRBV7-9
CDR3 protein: ASPKIRESNTGELF

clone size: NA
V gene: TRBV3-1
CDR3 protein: ASSQLGEATDTQY

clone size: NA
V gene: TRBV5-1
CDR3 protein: ASTMGGSSYEQY

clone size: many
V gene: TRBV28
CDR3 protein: ASSSPRGTDTQY

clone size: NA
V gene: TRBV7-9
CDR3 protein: ASSDRGFTEAF

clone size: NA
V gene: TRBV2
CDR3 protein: ASSSQGKTVYGYT

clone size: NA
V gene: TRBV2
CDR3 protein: AILFWGYSGNTIY

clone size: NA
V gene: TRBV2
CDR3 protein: ASNVKSNTEAF

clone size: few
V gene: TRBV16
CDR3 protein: ASSQGTVNNEQF

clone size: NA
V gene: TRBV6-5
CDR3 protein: ASSYSRTPMSGELF

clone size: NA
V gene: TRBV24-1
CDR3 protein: ATSYARPNTGELF

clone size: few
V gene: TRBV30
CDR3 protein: AWSVSSGRRTDTQY

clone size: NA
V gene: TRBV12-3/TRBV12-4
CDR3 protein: ASSADRIVAEAF

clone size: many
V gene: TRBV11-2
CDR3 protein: ASSLREAGYYNEQF

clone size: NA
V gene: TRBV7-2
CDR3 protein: ASSLSHPKNIQY

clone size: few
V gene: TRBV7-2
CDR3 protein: ASTLAGLGTASYEQY

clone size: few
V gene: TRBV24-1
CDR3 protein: ATSDPPGQVTNEQF

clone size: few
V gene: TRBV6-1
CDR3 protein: ASSEATLAVSYEQY

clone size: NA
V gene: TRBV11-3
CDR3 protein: ASSLVWEFTYNEQF

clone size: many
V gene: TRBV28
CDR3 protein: ASSRQGRYGYT

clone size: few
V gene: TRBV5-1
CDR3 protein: ASSLSAANTGELF

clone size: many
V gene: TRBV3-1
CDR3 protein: ASSQDPTSWSEQF

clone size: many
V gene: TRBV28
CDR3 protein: ASSLGPAWDTQY

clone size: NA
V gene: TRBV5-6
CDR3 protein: ASSLGPGGRTEAF

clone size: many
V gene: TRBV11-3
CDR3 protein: ASSLESSNEQF

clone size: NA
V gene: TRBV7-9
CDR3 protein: ASSSSGEQF

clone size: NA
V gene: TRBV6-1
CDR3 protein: ASSERVGNTIY

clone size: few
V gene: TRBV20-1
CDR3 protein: SARNRGTQY

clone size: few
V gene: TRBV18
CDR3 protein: ASSTSKGYEQY

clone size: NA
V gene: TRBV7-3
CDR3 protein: ASSLQGTSTDTQY

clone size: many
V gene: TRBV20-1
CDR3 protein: SARDRSQWPQH

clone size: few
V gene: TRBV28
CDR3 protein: ASSFSSLGGRASSTDTQY

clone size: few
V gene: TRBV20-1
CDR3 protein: SAERGNEQF

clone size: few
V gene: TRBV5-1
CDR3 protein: ASSETSGAGTDTQY

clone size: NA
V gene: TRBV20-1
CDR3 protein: SARKRDTNNSPLH

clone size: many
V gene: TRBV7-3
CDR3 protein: ASSLTGNEQF

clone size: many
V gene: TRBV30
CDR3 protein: AWLSPRAEAF

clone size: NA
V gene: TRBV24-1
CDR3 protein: ATSAPGLVGLYNEQF

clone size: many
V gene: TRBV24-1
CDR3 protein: ATSDGPGVEQF

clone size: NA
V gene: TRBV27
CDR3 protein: ASSSREPLKEQF

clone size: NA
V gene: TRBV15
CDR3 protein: ASSPSGGSGANVLT

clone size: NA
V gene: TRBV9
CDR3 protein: ASSVTIATNEKLF

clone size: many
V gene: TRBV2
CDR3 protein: ASRGQGYSNQPQH

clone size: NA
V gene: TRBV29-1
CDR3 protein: SVGKQENYGYT

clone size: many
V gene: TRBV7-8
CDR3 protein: ASSLRDGNDQPQH

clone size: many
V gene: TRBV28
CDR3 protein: ASSLLSTDTQY

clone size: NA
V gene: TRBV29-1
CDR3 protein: SAKGTVERELDEQF

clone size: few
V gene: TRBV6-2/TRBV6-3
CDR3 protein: ASSYTGQTNQPQH

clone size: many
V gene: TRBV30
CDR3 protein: AWISGLNEQY

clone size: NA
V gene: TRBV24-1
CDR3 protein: ASSTRGTSSYEQY

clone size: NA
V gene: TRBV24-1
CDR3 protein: ATSDSRGSGTYNEQY

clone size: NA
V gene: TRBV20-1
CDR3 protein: SASPRTSGSYNEQF